The clone carrying this T cell receptor beta chain was counted only a few times. The antigen is unknown. Single TCR cDNA molecules each had their own unique molecular identifier. From the 5' RACE reads, TCRdb called clonotypes with MiXCR, one entry per CDR3 protein. Of about 100,000 distinct CDR3 sequences in the sample, roughly 4.5% are singletons; the top ten hold roughly 20%. The CDR3 is 17 amino acids. With 5 bases removed from V and 2 bases from J, the gap between germline ends came to 22 bases. Germline V gene lookup returns CDR1 SGHTA and CDR2 FQGTGA. The record originates from a study of spatial heterogeneity in lung cancer. Whole-study context: Tumor-region TCR transcript counts correlated strongly with a T cell module score from matched bulk RNA-seq. Each unique TCR and UMI combination was seen more than ten times on average in raw reads. Whole-study findings and limits: The number of expanded tumor alpha and beta chains correlated with mutation number.

Time point given: sample taken at primary tumor resection. Frozen PBMC, nontumor lung or tumor provided whole RNA, which was sequenced unsorted. The receptor was derived from a male donor with early-stage non-small cell lung cancer. Sequenced material: lung tumor tissue, taken at surgery. V is TRBV7-3 and J is TRBJ2-7; D is perhaps TRBD2 (6 bases). CDR3 bases: TGTGCCAGCAGCCGCCTCCGGGTGGCAGGGAGGACCTACGAGCAGTACTTC. Translating gives CASSRLRVAGRTYEQYF.